A selection of T cell receptor beta chains follows, all from one sample in a study of blood T cell repertoires in COVID-19. Profiling relied on immunoSEQ multiplex PCR, and the TCRdb table lists in-frame clones only, not all of them. Of 150,000 to 200,000 clones in the sample, around 85% were seen once. Sequencing was performed on peripheral blood. All receptors derive from a human donor with active or convalescent COVID-19. The donor label of this sample is uncertain. CDR3s include the opening cysteine and the closing phenylalanine or tryptophan. Each record gives: J gene, V gene, clone size, D gene, CDR3 DNA, CDR3 protein. A D gene is named only where the DNA matches it firmly. Clone size is not always given. Where it is, it says once, few, many or a class for expanded clones.

>TRBJ1-6|TRBV3-1/TRBV3-2|many|.
TGTGCCAGCAGCCGATTCGGGGGGGCCATTTCACCCCTCCACTTT
CASSRFGGAISPLHF
>TRBJ2-1|TRBV20-1|once|TRBD2
TGCAGTGTTACTAGCGGCCATGAGCAGTTCTTC
CSVTSGHEQFF
>TRBJ2-1|TRBV19|.|TRBD2
TGTGCCAGTAGCCTCCGGGACAGAAATTTGGCTAGCGGGAGAAGTGAGCAGTTCTTC
CASSLRDRNLASGRSEQFF
>TRBJ1-6|TRBV19|few|TRBD1
TGTGCCAGTAGTCCGCGGACAGGTGGTAATTCACCCCTCCACTTT
CASSPRTGGNSPLHF
>TRBJ2-5|TRBV13|.|TRBD1
TGTGCCAGCAGCCACCGGGACAGGGGGTCGGAGACCCAGTACTTC
CASSHRDRGSETQYF
>TRBJ1-5|TRBV5-1|.|TRBD1
TGCGCCAGCACCGAGACAGGGGGGGAGCAGCCCCAGCATTTT
CASTETGGEQPQHF
>TRBJ1-4|TRBV6-5|.|.
TGTGCCAGCAGTTCGAGGCCGTTTCTGTTGAATGAAAAACTGTTTTTT
CASSSRPFLLNEKLFF
>TRBJ1-4|TRBV12-3/TRBV12-4|once|.
TGTGCCAGCCGTTGGGGGGGAAGGGAAAAACTGTTTTTT
CASRWGGREKLFF
>TRBJ2-2|TRBV10-2|once|.
TGCGCCAGCAGCCGGCCGGGGAACACCGGGGAGCTGTTTTTT
CASSRPGNTGELFF
>TRBJ2-1|TRBV5-4|.|.
TGTGCCAGCAGCTTGGACTTATCTTACAATGAGCAGTTCTTC
CASSLDLSYNEQFF
>TRBJ2-1|TRBV6-5|.|.
TGTGCCAGCAGTTCCGGGTCCGGATGGATTGAGCAGTTCTTC
CASSSGSGWIEQFF
>TRBJ1-2|TRBV9|.|.
TGTGCCAGCAGCGCCCCCGGACAACGCTATGGCTACACCTTC
CASSAPGQRYGYTF
>TRBJ2-5|TRBV6-5|.|.
TGTGCCAGCAGCTTCGGGTTGGAGACCCAGTACTTC
CASSFGLETQYF
>TRBJ2-7|TRBV27|.|TRBD2
TGTGCCAGCAGTTTATCTGTCCGGGAGGACGAGCAGTACTTC
CASSLSVREDEQYF
>TRBJ1-2|TRBV19|.|TRBD1
TGTGCCGTTGTTTCCCGGGACAGACCTCCCTATGGCTACACCTTC
CAVVSRDRPPYGYTF
>TRBJ1-1|TRBV5-1|few|.
TGCGCCAGCAGCCCGACAGCAAACACTGAAGCTTTCTTT
CASSPTANTEAFF
>TRBJ1-5|TRBV12-5|few|.
TGTGCTAGTGGTTTTTCCGCGGGGAACAATCAGCCCCAGCATTTT
CASGFSAGNNQPQHF
>TRBJ2-1|TRBV6-5|.|.
TGTGCCAGCAGTTACTGGGGAGGTGAGCAGTTCTTC
CASSYWGGEQFF
>TRBJ2-7|TRBV6-6|.|TRBD2
TGTGCCAGCCAAGACGCGGGGACTAGCGGCTACGAGCAGTACTTC
CASQDAGTSGYEQYF
>TRBJ1-1|TRBV10-3|.|TRBD1
TGTGCCATCAGTGGCCAAGGGTGGACAGGGCCCCTGGACACTGAAGCTTTCTTT
CAISGQGWTGPLDTEAFF
>TRBJ2-7|TRBV11-3|.|TRBD2
TGTGCCAGCAGTCGGACTAGCGGGCCTACCTACGAGCAGTACTTC
CASSRTSGPTYEQYF
>TRBJ1-2|TRBV4-3|.|.
TGCGCCAGCAGCCAAGATTGGCGGGGTAGTAACTATGGCTACACCTTC
CASSQDWRGSNYGYTF
>TRBJ2-1|TRBV7-2|.|.
TGTGCCAGCAGCAAATACACCGCCAATGAGCAGTTCTTC
CASSKYTANEQFF
>TRBJ1-5|TRBV30|.|.
TGTGCCTGGAGTTCGACATATCAGGGGCAGCCCCAGCATTTT
CAWSSTYQGQPQHF
>TRBJ2-7|TRBV6-2/TRBV6-3|.|TRBD1
TGTGCCAGCAGTGACAGGGGCAGGGAGCAGTACTTC
CASSDRGREQYF